These 13 T cell receptor beta chains came from one sample sequenced in a study of Tregs in tolerant kidney transplant recipients. Mixed chimerism was transient after nonmyeloablative marrow transplants from related graft donors. Clones were read by immunoSEQ multiplex PCR, and TCRdb kept only the in-frame ones, dropping some. The sample has tens of thousands of clones, under 95% seen once. The sequencing here drew on CD4+ T cells from blood (PBMCs), taken 12 months after the transplant. The receptors were sampled from a human patient who received a combined kidney and bone marrow transplant. T cells may partly derive from the graft donor.

CDR3 DNA sequence: TGTGCCAGCAGCTCGGGGTCCGGGAACTACAATGAGCAGTTCTTC. Translation: CASSSGSGNYNEQFF. The chain employs TRBV11-3 and TRBJ2-1; possibly TRBD2 for D (5 bases). Trimming removed 4 bases from V and 3 bases from J, with 13 bases in between. Looked up from germline, CDR1 is SGHNT and CDR2 is YENEEA. This CDR3 is 15 amino acids long.

The gene calls are TRBV7-9 and TRBJ1-2; D is ambiguous. Deletions cut 5 bases from V and 5 bases from J, with 15 bases between. There are 14 residues in the CDR3. Germline CDR1 and CDR2: SEHNR and FQNEAQ (reference sequence). CDR3 nucleotides: TGTGCCAGCAGCCCCCTGGCCGGAGTTTATGGCTACACCTTC. Protein: CASSPLAGVYGYTF.

The chain recombines TRBV9 with TRBJ1-2, with TRBD1 identical over 9 bases. This CDR3 is built from 16 residues. Per germline, CDR1 SGDLS and CDR2 YYNGEE. J gave up 5 bases and V 5 bases, and 13 bases lay outside the gene matches. The chain's CDR3 is CASSLQGAQSGYGYTF. CDR3 bases: TGTGCCAGCAGTCTACAGGGGGCGCAATCTGGGTATGGCTACACCTTC.

The sample holds one count of this clone. V gene TRBV5-1 combines with J gene TRBJ2-5; 8 bases agree with TRBD2. The J call may be wrong; the DNA end is better matched by TRBJ2-7. The CDR3 is 15 amino acids. CDR1 SGHRS and CDR2 YFSETQ come from the germline V gene. The CDR3 nucleotides read TGCGCCAGCAGCCCTCAAGCGGGAGCCCCCTACGAGCAGTACTTC. The encoded protein is CASSPQAGAPYEQYF.

The chain's CDR3 is CASRTGVGAGDTQYF. DNA of the CDR3: TGTGCCAGCAGAACCGGAGTGGGGGCGGGAGATACGCAGTATTTT. V gene TRBV11-2 combines with J gene TRBJ2-3; possibly TRBD1 for D (6 bases). This CDR3 contains 15 residues. Per the germline V gene, CDR1 is SGHAT and CDR2 is FQNNGV. The ends were cut back, 6 bases at V and 5 bases at J, with 18 bases in the middle.

This clone came up a few times. The rearrangement joins TRBV28 to TRBJ1-4; no definite D call. The germline V gene has CDR1 MDHEN and CDR2 SYDVKM. The germline V and J ends were trimmed by 5 bases and 8 bases, with 9 bases remaining between them. This CDR3 has 12 residues. CDR3 bases: TGTGCCAGCAGTCCCCAGGTGGAAAAACTGTTTTTT. Encoded protein: CASSPQVEKLFF. Based on the CDR3 plus reference TRBV28 and TRBJ1-4, the full variable domain is DVKVTQSSRYLVKRTGEKVFLECVQDMDHENMFWYRQDPGLGLRLIYFSYDVKMKEKGDIPEGYSVSREKKERFSLILESASTNQTSMYLCASSPQVEKLFFGSGTQLSVL.

The genes are TRBV19 and TRBJ1-5, with TRBD1 identical over 8 bases. Trimming took 6 bases from V and 2 from J; bases not matched to a gene: 3. CDR3 length: 14 residues. Germline CDR1 is LNHDA and CDR2 is SQIVND (reference sequence). CDR3 region: CASSHRGGNQPQHF. In DNA, the CDR3 is TGTGCCAGTAGCCACAGGGGGGGCAATCAGCCCCAGCATTTT. The whole variable domain, remainder taken from reference TRBV19 and TRBJ1-5, is DGGITQSPKYLFRKEGQNVTLSCEQNLNHDAMYWYRQDPGQGLRLIYYSQIVNDFQKGDIAEGYSVSREKKESFPLTVTSAQKNPTAFYLCASSHRGGNQPQHFGDGTRLSIL.

This clone appeared a single time. The J gene is TRBJ1-2, the V gene TRBV7-9; the D is unclear. In germline, CDR1 is SEHNR, CDR2 FQNEAQ (reference sequence). The CDR3 sequence is 17 residues long. Trimming pared 5 bases from V and 4 bases from J, leaving 23 bases between. CDR3 coding DNA: TGTGCCAGCAGCCGGTTGGTTAGTCGAGTCCGAGGCTATGGCTACACCTTC. It encodes CASSRLVSRVRGYGYTF. The full variable domain, completed using reference TRBV7-9 and TRBJ1-2, is DTGVSQNPRHKITKRGQNVTFRCDPISEHNRLYWYRQTLGQGPEFLTYFQNEAQLEKSRLLSDRFSAERPKGSFSTLEIQRTEQGDSAMYLCASSRLVSRVRGYGYTFGSGTRLTVV.

V and J are TRBV7-9 and TRBJ1-6; 7 nucleotides agree with TRBD1. Per germline, CDR1 SEHNR and CDR2 FQNEAQ (reference sequence). V shed 5 bases, J shed 8 bases, and the junction held 9 bases outside the gene matches. The CDR3 totals 15 residues. The CDR3 protein is CASSPTGPGDSPLHF. The CDR3 DNA is TGTGCCAGCAGCCCGACAGGGCCTGGTGATTCACCCCTCCACTTT.

This clone turned up a few times. The chain links TRBV9 to TRBJ2-3, with D perhaps matching TRBD2 (6 bases). CDR3 length: 16 amino acids. The V end lost 5 bases, the J end lost 4 bases, and 20 bases lay between the germline ends. CDR1 SGDLS and CDR2 YYNGEE come from the germline V gene. The CDR3: CASSGMGGGGADTQYF. The CDR3 region has the DNA TGTGCCAGCAGTGGAATGGGGGGAGGAGGTGCAGATACGCAGTATTTT. Full variable domain (remainder filled in from reference TRBV9 and TRBJ2-3): DSGVTQTPKHLITATGQRVTLRCSPRSGDLSVYWYQQSLDQGLQFLIQYYNGEERAKGNILERFSAQQFPDLHSELNLSSLELGDSALYFCASSGMGGGGADTQYFGPGTRLTVL.

The rearrangement joins TRBV27 to TRBJ2-5; 11 bases agree with TRBD2. This CDR3 comprises 17 residues. V was pared by 2 bases and J by 3 bases, with 8 bases of the junction left unmatched. In germline, CDR1 is MNHEY, CDR2 SMNVEV (reference sequence). CDR3: CASSLVASGRKKETQYF. The CDR3 DNA follows: TGTGCCAGCAGTTTAGTGGCTAGCGGGAGGAAGAAAGAGACCCAGTACTTC.

This chain links TRBV4-3 with TRBJ2-3; D gene unclear. Germline CDR1 reads LGHNA; CDR2 reads YSLEER. The CDR3 spans 15 residues. The germline V and J ends were trimmed by 0 bases and 1 base, with 8 bases remaining between them. CDR3: CASSQEGFGTDTQYF. For the CDR3, the DNA is TGCGCCAGCAGCCAAGAGGGCTTCGGCACAGATACGCAGTATTTT.

V is TRBV19 and J is TRBJ2-1; 7 nucleotides align to TRBD2. Unmatched junction bases numbered 5, after V lost 3 bases and J lost 3 bases. The CDR3 extends over 15 amino acids. The germline V gene has CDR1 LNHDA and CDR2 SQIVND (reference sequence). The CDR3 sequence is CASSIGTTYYNEQFF. In DNA, the CDR3 is TGTGCCAGTAGTATCGGGACTACCTACTACAATGAGCAGTTCTTC.